The subject of this entry is one TCR beta chain. What it recognizes is unknown. Vbeta (60) and Jbeta (13) primers were used in the PCR. Using immunoSEQ multiplex PCR, the repertoire was profiled, and TCRdb retains in-frame clones only, with some absent. The sample includes roughly 190,000 clones, 77% of them seen just once. The record originates from a study of cytomegalovirus exposure and HLA in healthy donors. Overall study findings and caveats: Cytomegalovirus status was reportedly diagnosed by the classifier with high sensitivity and specificity.

The V gene's germline CDR1 is SGHTA and CDR2 FQGTGA. This CDR3 is 15 amino acids long. With V trimmed by 5 bases and J by 2 bases, 6 bases remained unmatched. The sequenced sample was PBMCs. The clonotype was recovered from a woman in her twenties or thirties in good health and CMV-seropositive. This rearrangement joins TRBV7-3 to TRBJ1-2; 9 bases agree with TRBD1. The CDR3 region has the DNA TGTGCCAGCAGCCCTAAGACAGGGGGGAACTATGGCTACACCTTC. The encoded protein is CASSPKTGGNYGYTF.